This TCR beta chain appears in the sequencing data of a study of early T cells in non-severe SARS-CoV-2 infection. About the study: The study sequenced bulk RNA from unsorted whole blood, with chains unpaired.

Overall study findings and caveats: VDJdb matching favored anti-spike CD8 responses, missing private and CD4 specificities.

V lost 6 bases to trimming and J lost 0 bases, with 11 bases between them. CDR3 length equals 14 residues. Germline lookup yields CDR1 MNHEY and CDR2 SVGAGI. In the library, individual cDNA molecules carried attached unique molecular identifiers. TCRdb passed the 5' RACE reads through MiXCR, listing each CDR3 protein once. The repertoire has tens of thousands of distinct CDR3 sequences, roughly 5% of them found once; the top ten carry around 6%. A remark on this clonotype: Its antigen remains unknown.

This receptor was identified in an adult who was a healthcare worker with PCR-confirmed SARS-CoV-2 infection or an uninfected control (not recorded which). The chain employs TRBV6-5 and TRBJ2-5, with a possible D match to TRBD2 (6 bases). The material sequenced was whole blood. The CDR3 reads CASSRDLNQETQYF. DNA for the CDR3: TGTGCCAGCAGCCGGGACTTAAACCAAGAGACCCAGTACTTC.